This TCR beta chain was sequenced for a study of blood T cell repertoires in COVID-19 (dated by TCRdb to about 2020). With respect to the entire study: Collaborator samples came from the United States, Italy and Spain and covered acute and convalescent phases of COVID-19. Deeply sampled blood TCRbeta repertoires from subjects exposed to, actively infected with, or recovered from COVID-19 were included in the dataset. HLA class I and class II types, where available, came from metadata supplied by the sample provider rather than from assay-based typing. Samples were obtained from the ongoing ImmuneRACE study (first 160 participants) and from 1,254 subjects provided by 6 global collaborators. The prospective study material was composed of cDNA or gDNA derived from T cells, B-cell-depleted T cells, or PBMCs. The sample metadata nearly always contained a de-identified subject ID, COVID-19 status, age in years and sex. The repertoires were released in a freely available public database intended as a resource for research on the immune response to SARS-CoV-2.

Between the V and J ends, shortened by 2 bases and 6 bases respectively, the junction contains 6 bases. The germline V gene sets CDR1 to SGHDT and CDR2 to YYEEEE. The CDR3 numbers 12 residues from cysteine through phenylalanine. Only the CDR3 region is kept as DNA, spanning 36 bases read in frame from base 1. With regard to this clone: No cognate antigen has been identified for it. No much larger clone is present one base from it, and per-base qualities are unavailable.

The immunoSEQ Assay, a bias-controlled multiplex PCR, was used to amplify TCRbeta CDR3 regions from genomic DNA. The study's processing was this. The number of nucleated cells in each sample was estimated by amplification of reference gene primers within the assay. Sequence reads were collapsed and filtered to measure the absolute abundance of every unique TCRbeta CDR3 rearrangement. Productive Simpson clonality was computed per sample as the square root of Simpson's diversity index over productive rearrangements. Here the immuneACCESS table is served through TCRdb, limited to in-frame sequences with V and J called. Missing clones are a known gap in these copies; in checked studies unresolved V genes cover under half, and the rest lacks a known reason. Clonal size and the V and J genes are those of that table, whereas D and trimming came from the DNA. The sample has 250,000 to 300,000 clones on record, 80% to 85% of them singletons. The ten most abundant clones make up about 5% of the sample.

Participants in the prospective study were enrolled through a virtual design, were aged about 18 to 90 years, and lived in roughly 24 United States geographic areas. To assign participants to cohorts, the prospective study relied on clinical history that participants themselves reported in a screening survey and a study questionnaire. Exposed participants had been in contact with someone with a PCR-confirmed or clinician-diagnosed COVID-19 case within 2 weeks of study entry. In the prospective study, whole blood, serum and a nasopharyngeal or oropharyngeal swab were collected from each participant by mobile phlebotomists. Participants in the prospective study had the option to provide additional blood draws and questionnaires over a roughly two-month period. Before DNA extraction, blood samples from the prospective study were shipped at room temperature or frozen. Broad study findings and their caveats: How much clinical and demographic metadata was included differed by source and by participant, and the metadata was provided uncurated.

The source is a man between 35 and 55 years old who had been exposed to COVID-19. The sample comprised PBMCs or T cells enriched from blood (not recorded which). The sequence links TRBV5-6 to TRBJ1-5, with no confidently assigned D gene. This receptor has the CDR3 CASSFGSQPQHF. In nucleotide form, the sequence is TGTGCCAGCAGCTTTGGGAGTCAGCCCCAGCATTTT.